This is a list of T cell receptor beta chains from one sample in a study of blood T cell repertoires in COVID-19. Profiling relied on immunoSEQ multiplex PCR, and the TCRdb table lists in-frame clones only, not all of them. The sample carries 390,000 or so clones, approximately 90% recorded once. The specimen sequenced was PBMCs or T cells enriched from blood (not recorded which). Receptors were obtained from a woman aged 50 to 60 who had recovered from COVID-19. Both conserved end residues are part of each CDR3. D genes are given only for firm matches. The size field is filled for only some rows; it gives once, few, many or a size class.

NA	TRBV4-1	TRBD2	TRBJ2-1	CASSQRGLAGVGEQFF	TGCGCCAGCAGCCAAAGAGGGCTAGCGGGGGTGGGGGAGCAGTTCTTC
NA	TRBV18	TRBD2	TRBJ2-1	CASSPRGPGGQGEQFF	TGTGCCAGCTCACCACGGGGACCGGGGGGGCAGGGTGAGCAGTTCTTC
NA	TRBV20-1	TRBD1	TRBJ1-2	CSAWTGIGYTF	TGCAGTGCTTGGACAGGGATCGGCTACACCTTC
NA	TRBV19	TRBD1	TRBJ1-1	CASRAGTANTEAFF	TGTGCCAGTCGCGCCGGGACAGCGAACACTGAAGCTTTCTTT
NA	TRBV7-2	NA	TRBJ2-1	CASTPEDWPYNEQFF	TGTGCCAGCACCCCCGAAGATTGGCCCTACAATGAGCAGTTCTTC
NA	TRBV7-9	NA	TRBJ1-4	CASSPLIREANEKLFF	TGTGCCAGCAGCCCGCTCATCAGGGAGGCTAATGAAAAACTGTTTTTT
NA	TRBV20-1	TRBD1	TRBJ1-2	CSAATGNGYTF	TGCAGTGCAGCGACAGGGAATGGCTACACCTTC
NA	TRBV2	TRBD1	TRBJ1-2	CASSSQGAVGYTF	TGTGCCAGCAGTTCGCAGGGGGCTGTCGGCTACACCTTC
NA	TRBV28	NA	TRBJ1-3	CASKRYSGNTIYF	TGTGCCAGCAAGAGATACTCTGGAAACACCATATATTTT
NA	TRBV6-5	NA	TRBJ1-1	CASTLTQGEAFF	TGTGCCAGCACCCTGACACAGGGTGAAGCTTTCTTT
NA	TRBV12-3/TRBV12-4	NA	TRBJ2-2	CASSFSFGLFF	TGTGCCAGCAGTTTCAGTTTTGGGCTGTTTTTT
NA	TRBV7-2	TRBD2	TRBJ2-1	CASSLRAGGPNEQFF	TGTGCCAGCAGCTTACGTGCGGGGGGGCCCAATGAGCAGTTCTTC
NA	TRBV28	TRBD2	TRBJ2-1	CASSVRSAGGRHNEQFF	TGTGCCAGCAGTGTTCGTTCAGCGGGGGGGCGCCACAATGAGCAGTTCTTC
NA	TRBV14	TRBD1	TRBJ1-2	CASSQEGQASYGYTF	TGTGCCAGCAGCCAAGAGGGACAGGCGAGCTATGGCTACACCTTC
NA	TRBV19	NA	TRBJ2-1	CASSPIGRADEQFF	TGTGCCAGTAGTCCCATAGGGAGAGCCGATGAGCAGTTCTTC
NA	TRBV10-3	TRBD2	TRBJ2-7	CATRDYEEQYF	TGTGCCACCCGGGACTACGAGGAGCAGTACTTC
NA	TRBV11-3	NA	TRBJ2-3	CASGLGGVGDTQYF	TGTGCCAGCGGATTGGGCGGGGTCGGAGATACGCAGTATTTT
NA	TRBV6-5	NA	TRBJ1-4	CASRGFSDEKLFF	TGTGCCAGCCGAGGGTTTAGTGATGAAAAACTGTTTTTT
NA	TRBV3-1/TRBV3-2	NA	TRBJ1-6	CASTHTGSGPLHF	TGTGCCAGCACCCACACAGGGAGTGGACCCCTCCACTTT
NA	TRBV2	NA	TRBJ1-2	CASSKDMAGTYGYTF	TGTGCCAGCAGTAAGGACATGGCGGGGACGTATGGCTACACCTTC
few	TRBV6-5	TRBD1	TRBJ1-5	CASRRQGGDGQPQHF	TGTGCCAGCAGGAGACAGGGAGGAGACGGTCAGCCCCAGCATTTT
NA	TRBV7-2	TRBD1	TRBJ1-1	CASTPRTGRTEAFF	TGTGCCAGCACCCCCCGGACAGGGAGGACTGAAGCTTTCTTT
NA	TRBV28	TRBD1	TRBJ1-1	CASSSGGSGTEAFF	TGTGCCAGCAGTTCAGGGGGCTCGGGTACTGAAGCTTTCTTT
NA	TRBV2	NA	TRBJ1-5	CASNPTEEYQPQHF	TGTGCCAGCAACCCCACAGAAGAATATCAGCCCCAGCATTTT
NA	TRBV6-5	NA	TRBJ2-7	CASSYEYEQYF	TGTGCCAGCAGTTACGAGTACGAGCAGTACTTC
NA	TRBV6-5	TRBD1	TRBJ2-7	CASCSGGDYEQYF	TGTGCCAGCTGTTCAGGGGGCGACTACGAGCAGTACTTC
NA	TRBV6-5	TRBD1	TRBJ1-3	CAVRGQGFSGNTIYF	TGTGCCGTACGGGGACAGGGCTTCTCTGGAAACACCATATATTTT
NA	TRBV10-3	TRBD1	TRBJ1-1	CAISKTGDTEAFF	TGTGCCATCAGCAAAACAGGGGACACTGAAGCTTTCTTT
NA	TRBV27	NA	TRBJ2-1	CASRTEYNEQFF	TGTGCCAGCAGGACAGAGTACAATGAGCAGTTCTTC